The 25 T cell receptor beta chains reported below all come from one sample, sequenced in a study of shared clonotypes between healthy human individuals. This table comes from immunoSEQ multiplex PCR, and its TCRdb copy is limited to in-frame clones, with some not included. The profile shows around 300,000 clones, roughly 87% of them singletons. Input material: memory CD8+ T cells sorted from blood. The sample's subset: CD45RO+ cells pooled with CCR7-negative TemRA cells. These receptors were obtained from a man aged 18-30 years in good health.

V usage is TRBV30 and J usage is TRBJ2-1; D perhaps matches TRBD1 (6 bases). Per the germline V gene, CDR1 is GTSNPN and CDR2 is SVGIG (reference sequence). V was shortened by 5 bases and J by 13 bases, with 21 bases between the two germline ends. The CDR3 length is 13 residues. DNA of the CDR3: TGTGCCTGGGGGCTGGAGTGGGACAACCGACAGTTCTTC. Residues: CAWGLEWDNRQFF.

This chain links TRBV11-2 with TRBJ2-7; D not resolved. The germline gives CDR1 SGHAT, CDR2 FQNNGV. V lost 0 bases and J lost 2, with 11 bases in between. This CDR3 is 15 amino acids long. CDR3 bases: TGTGCCAGCAGCTTAGACTACGGGCATCCCTACGAGCAGTACTTC. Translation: CASSLDYGHPYEQYF.

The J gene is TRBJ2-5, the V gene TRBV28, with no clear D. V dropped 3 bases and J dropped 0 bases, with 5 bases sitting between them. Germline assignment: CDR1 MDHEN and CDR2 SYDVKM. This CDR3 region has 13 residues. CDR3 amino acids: CASSFTNQETQYF. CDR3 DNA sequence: TGTGCCAGCAGTTTTACCAACCAAGAGACCCAGTACTTC.

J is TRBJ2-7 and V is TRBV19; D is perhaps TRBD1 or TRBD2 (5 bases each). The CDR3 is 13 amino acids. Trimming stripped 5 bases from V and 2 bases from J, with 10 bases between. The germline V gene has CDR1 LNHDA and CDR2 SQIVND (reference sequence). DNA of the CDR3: TGTGCCAGTAGTTGGGACGGAACCTACGAGCAGTACTTC. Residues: CASSWDGTYEQYF.

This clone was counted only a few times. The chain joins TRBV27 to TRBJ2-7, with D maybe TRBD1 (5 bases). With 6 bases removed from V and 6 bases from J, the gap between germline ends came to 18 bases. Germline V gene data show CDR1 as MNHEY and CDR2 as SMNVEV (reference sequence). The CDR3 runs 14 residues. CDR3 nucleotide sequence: TGTGCCAGCAGGCCCCAAAGGGGCTTCGGCGAGCAGTACTTC. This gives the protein CASRPQRGFGEQYF.

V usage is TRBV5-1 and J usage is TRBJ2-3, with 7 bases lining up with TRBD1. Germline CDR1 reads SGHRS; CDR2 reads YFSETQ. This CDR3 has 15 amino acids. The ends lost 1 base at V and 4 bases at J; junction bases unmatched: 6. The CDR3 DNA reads TGCGCCAGCAGCTTGCCCGACAGGGTGGCAGATACGCAGTATTTT. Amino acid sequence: CASSLPDRVADTQYF.

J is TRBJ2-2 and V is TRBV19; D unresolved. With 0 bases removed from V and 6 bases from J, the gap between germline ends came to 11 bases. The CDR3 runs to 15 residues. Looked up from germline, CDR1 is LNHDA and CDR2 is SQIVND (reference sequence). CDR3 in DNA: TGTGCCAGTAGTATAGATCGGCTGGGATCCGGGGAGCTGTTTTTT. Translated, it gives CASSIDRLGSGELFF.

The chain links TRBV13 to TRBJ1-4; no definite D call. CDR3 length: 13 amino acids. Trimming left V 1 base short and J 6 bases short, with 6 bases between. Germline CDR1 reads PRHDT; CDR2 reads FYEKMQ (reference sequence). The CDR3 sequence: CASSLEGDEKLFF. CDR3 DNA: TGTGCCAGCAGCTTAGAAGGCGATGAAAAACTGTTTTTT.

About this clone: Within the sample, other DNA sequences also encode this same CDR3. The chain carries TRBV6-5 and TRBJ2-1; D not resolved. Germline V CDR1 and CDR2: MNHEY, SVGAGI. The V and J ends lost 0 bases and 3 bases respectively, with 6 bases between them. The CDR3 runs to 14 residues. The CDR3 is CASSYSGDYNEQFF. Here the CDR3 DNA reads TGTGCCAGCAGTTACTCGGGCGACTACAATGAGCAGTTCTTC.

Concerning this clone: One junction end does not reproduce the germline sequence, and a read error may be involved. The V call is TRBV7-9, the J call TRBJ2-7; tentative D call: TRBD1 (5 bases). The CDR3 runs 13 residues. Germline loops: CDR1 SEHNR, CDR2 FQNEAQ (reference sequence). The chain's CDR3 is CASSHSGGNRLNF. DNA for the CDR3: TGTGCCAGCAGCCATTCCGGTGGGAACAGGCTGAACTTC. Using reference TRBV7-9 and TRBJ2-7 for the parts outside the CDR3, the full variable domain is DTGVSQNPRHKITKRGQNVTFRCDPISEHNRLYWYRQTLGQGPEFLTYFQNEAQLEKSRLLSDRFSAERPKGSFSTLEIQRTEQGDSAMYLCASSHSGGNRLNFGPGTRLTVT.

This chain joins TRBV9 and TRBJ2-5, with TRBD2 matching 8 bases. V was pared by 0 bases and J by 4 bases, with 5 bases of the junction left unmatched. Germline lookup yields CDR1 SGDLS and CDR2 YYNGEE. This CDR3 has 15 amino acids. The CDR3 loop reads CASSVGGGQAETQYF. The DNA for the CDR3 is TGTGCCAGCAGCGTAGGCGGGGGGCAGGCAGAGACCCAGTACTTC. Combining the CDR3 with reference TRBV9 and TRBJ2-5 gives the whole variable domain DSGVTQTPKHLITATGQRVTLRCSPRSGDLSVYWYQQSLDQGLQFLIQYYNGEERAKGNILERFSAQQFPDLHSELNLSSLELGDSALYFCASSVGGGQAETQYFGPGTRLLVL.

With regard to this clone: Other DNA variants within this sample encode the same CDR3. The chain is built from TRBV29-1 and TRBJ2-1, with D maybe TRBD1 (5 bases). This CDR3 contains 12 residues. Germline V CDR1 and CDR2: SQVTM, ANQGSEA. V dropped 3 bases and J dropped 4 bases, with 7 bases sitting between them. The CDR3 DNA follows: TGCAGCGTTGAGGACACTTACAATGAGCAGTTCTTC. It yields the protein CSVEDTYNEQFF.

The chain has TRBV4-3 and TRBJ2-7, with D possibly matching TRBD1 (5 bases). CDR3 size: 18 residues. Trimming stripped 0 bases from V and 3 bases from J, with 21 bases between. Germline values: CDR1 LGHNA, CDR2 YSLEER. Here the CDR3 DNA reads TGCGCCAGCAGCCAAGATCCGGCAGCCGGCGAAGGGGACTACGAGCAGTACTTC. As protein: CASSQDPAAGEGDYEQYF.

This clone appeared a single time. This CDR3 reads CASSQDFGGRNYGYTF. The CDR3 DNA reads TGCGCCAGCAGCCAAGATTTCGGGGGCCGGAACTATGGCTACACCTTC. This rearrangement joins TRBV4-3 to TRBJ1-2; tentatively, D is TRBD1 (6 bases). Trimming removed 0 bases at V and 2 bases at J, with 13 bases between. The germline CDR1 and CDR2 sequences are LGHNA and YSLEER. The CDR3 loop spans 16 amino acids.

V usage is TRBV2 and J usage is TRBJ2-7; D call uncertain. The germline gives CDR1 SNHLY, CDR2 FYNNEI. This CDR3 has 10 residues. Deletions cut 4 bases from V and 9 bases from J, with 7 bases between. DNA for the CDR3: TGTGCCAGCAGTGGTCTGGGGCAGTACTTC. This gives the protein CASSGLGQYF. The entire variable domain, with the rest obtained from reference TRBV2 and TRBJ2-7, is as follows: EPEVTQTPSHQVTQMGQEVILRCVPISNHLYFYWYRQILGQKVEFLVSFYNNEISEKSEIFDDQFSVERPDGSNFTLKIRSTKLEDSAMYFCASSGLGQYFGPGTRLTVT.

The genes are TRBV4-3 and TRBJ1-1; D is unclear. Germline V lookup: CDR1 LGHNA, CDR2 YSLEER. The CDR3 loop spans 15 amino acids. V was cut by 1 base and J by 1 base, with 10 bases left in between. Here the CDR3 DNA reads TGCGCCAGCAGCCAAGTGTTCACGGGGAACACTGAAGCTTTCTTT. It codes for CASSQVFTGNTEAFF.

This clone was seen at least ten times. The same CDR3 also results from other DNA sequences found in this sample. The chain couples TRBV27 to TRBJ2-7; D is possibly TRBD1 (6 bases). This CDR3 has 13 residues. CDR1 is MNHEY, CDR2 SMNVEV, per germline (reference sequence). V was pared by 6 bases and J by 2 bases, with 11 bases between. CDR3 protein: CASRPQGTYEQYF. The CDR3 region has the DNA TGTGCCAGCAGACCACAGGGAACCTACGAGCAGTACTTC.

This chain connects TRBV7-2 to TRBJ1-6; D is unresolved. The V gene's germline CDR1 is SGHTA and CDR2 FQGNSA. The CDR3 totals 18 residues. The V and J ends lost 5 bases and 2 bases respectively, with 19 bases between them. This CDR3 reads CASSPGPTTYPYNSPLHF. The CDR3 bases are TGTGCCAGCAGCCCAGGCCCTACGACGTACCCCTATAATTCACCCCTCCACTTT.

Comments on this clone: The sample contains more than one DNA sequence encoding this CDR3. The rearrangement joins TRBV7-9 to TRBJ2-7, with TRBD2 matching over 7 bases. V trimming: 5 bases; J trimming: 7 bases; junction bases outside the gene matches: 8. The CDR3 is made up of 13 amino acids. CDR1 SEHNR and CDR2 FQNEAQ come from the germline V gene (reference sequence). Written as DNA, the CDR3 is TGTGCCAGCAGCCCCAACCTCGGGGGGGAGCAGTACTTC. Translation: CASSPNLGGEQYF.

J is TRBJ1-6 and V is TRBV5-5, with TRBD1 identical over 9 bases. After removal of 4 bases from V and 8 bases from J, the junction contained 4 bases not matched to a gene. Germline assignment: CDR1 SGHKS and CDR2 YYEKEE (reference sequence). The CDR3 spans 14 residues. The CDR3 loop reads CASSPYRGHSPLHF. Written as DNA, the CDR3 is TGTGCCAGCAGCCCGTACAGGGGGCATTCACCCCTCCACTTT. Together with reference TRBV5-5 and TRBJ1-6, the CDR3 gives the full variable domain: DAGVTQSPTHLIKTRGQQVTLRCSPISGHKSVSWYQQVLGQGPQFIFQYYEKEERGRGNFPDRFSARQFPNYSSELNVNALLLGDSALYLCASSPYRGHSPLHFGNGTRLTVT.

This CDR3 is CASSLASVGRDGRVHF. The CDR3, as DNA: TGCGCCAGCAGCTTGGCCTCGGTGGGCAGGGATGGTCGGGTCCACTTT. V is TRBV5-1 and J is TRBJ1-6; possible D gene TRBD1, 5 bases. Germline CDR1 SGHRS, CDR2 YFSETQ. CDR3 length: 16 residues. The V and J ends lost 0 bases and 17 bases respectively, with 24 bases between them.

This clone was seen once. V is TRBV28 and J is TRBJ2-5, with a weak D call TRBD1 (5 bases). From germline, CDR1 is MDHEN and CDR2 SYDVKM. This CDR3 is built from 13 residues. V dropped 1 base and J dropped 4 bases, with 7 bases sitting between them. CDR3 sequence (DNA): TGTGCCAGCAGTTTATTCAGGGCAGAGACCCAGTACTTC. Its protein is CASSLFRAETQYF.

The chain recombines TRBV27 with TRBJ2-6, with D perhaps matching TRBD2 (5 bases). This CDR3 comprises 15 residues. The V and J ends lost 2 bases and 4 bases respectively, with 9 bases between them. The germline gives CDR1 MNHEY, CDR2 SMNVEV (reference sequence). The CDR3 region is CASSLLGSGANVLTF. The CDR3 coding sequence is TGTGCCAGCAGTTTACTTGGGAGCGGGGCCAACGTCCTGACTTTC.

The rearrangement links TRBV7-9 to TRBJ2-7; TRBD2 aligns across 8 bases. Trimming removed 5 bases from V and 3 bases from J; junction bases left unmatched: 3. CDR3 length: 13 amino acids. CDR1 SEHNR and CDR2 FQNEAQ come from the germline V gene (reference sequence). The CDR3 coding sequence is TGTGCCAGCAGCCACGGGACTAGCTACGAGCAGTACTTC. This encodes CASSHGTSYEQYF.

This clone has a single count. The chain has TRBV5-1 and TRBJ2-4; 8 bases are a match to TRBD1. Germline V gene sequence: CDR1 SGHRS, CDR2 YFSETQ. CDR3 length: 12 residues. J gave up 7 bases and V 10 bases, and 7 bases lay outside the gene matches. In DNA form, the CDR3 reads TGCGCCGGACGACAGGGGAGTAACATTCAGTACTTC. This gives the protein CAGRQGSNIQYF.